This T cell receptor (beta chain) was captured by sequencing in a study of beta chain features in type 1 diabetes. On the study more broadly: Sorted cells examined across all samples numbered some 98 million.

Notes on the study in general: TCRB CDR3s were moderately but significantly shorter in Type 1 diabetes patients in all four CD4+ subsets.

Reverse transcription of all isolated RNA meant that expressed TCRB transcripts were sequenced. Clones were read by immunoSEQ multiplex PCR, and TCRdb kept only the in-frame ones, dropping some. Of fewer than 300,000 clones listed, roughly 11% are singletons. It was via CD45RO/CCR7/CD25/CD127/CD95/CD27 that CD4+ naive, central memory, regulatory and stem cell-like memory cells were sorted. The CDR3 loop spans 12 amino acids. The V gene lost 3 bases and the J gene lost 7 bases, with 6 bases spanning the gap. Germline V gene sequence: CDR1 LNHDA, CDR2 SQIVND (reference sequence). As regards this clone: Antigen: not known.

This clonotype was obtained from a man aged 25 to 40 with type 1 diabetes. Sequencing input: naive CD4+ T cells from blood. The genes are TRBV19 and TRBJ2-2; D gene ambiguous. The CDR3 nucleotides read TGTGCCAGTAGTATCGGGTTCGGGGAGCTGTTTTTT. As protein: CASSIGFGELFF.